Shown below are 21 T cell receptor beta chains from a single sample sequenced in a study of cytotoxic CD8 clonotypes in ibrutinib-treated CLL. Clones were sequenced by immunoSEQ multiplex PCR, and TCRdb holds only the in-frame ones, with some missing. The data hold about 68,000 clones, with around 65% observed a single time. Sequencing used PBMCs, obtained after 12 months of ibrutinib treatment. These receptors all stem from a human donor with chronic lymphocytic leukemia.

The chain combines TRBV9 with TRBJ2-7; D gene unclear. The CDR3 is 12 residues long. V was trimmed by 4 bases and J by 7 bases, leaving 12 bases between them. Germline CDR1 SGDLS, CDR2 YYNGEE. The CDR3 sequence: CASSKDPAEQYF. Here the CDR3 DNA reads TGTGCCAGCAGCAAAGACCCAGCGGAGCAGTACTTC.

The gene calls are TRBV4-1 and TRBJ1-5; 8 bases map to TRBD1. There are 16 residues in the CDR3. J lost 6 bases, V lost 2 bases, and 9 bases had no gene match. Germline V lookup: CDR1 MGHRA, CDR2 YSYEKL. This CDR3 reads CASSQWTGRDSQPQHF. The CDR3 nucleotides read TGCGCCAGCAGCCAATGGACAGGGAGGGATAGTCAGCCCCAGCATTTT.

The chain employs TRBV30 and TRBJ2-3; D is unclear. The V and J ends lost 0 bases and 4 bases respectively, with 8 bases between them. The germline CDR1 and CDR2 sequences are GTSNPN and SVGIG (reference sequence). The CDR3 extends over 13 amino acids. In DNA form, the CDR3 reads TGTGCCTGGAGTGTACACCTAGCAGATACGCAGTATTTT. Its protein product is CAWSVHLADTQYF. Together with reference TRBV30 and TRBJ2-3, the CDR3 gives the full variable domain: SQTIHQWPATLVQPVGSPLSLECTVEGTSNPNLYWYRQAAGRGLQLLFYSVGIGQISSEVPQNLSASRPQDRQFILSSKKLLLSDSGFYLCAWSVHLADTQYFGPGTRLTVL.

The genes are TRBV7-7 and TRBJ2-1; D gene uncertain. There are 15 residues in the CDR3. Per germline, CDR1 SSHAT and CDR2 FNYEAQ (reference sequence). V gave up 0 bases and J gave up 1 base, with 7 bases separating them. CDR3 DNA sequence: TGTGCCAGCAGCTTAGCAGATCGGTCCTACAATGAGCAGTTCTTC. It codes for CASSLADRSYNEQFF.

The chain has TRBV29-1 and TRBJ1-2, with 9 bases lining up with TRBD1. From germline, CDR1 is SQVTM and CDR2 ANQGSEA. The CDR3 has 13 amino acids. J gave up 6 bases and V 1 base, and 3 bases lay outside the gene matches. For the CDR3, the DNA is TGCAGCGTTGAAGGCCGGGACAGGGATGGCTACACCTTC. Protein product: CSVEGRDRDGYTF.

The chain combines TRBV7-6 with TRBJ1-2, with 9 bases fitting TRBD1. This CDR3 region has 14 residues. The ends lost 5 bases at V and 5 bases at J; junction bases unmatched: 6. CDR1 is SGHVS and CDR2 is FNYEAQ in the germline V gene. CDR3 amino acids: CASSPGQGKYGYTF. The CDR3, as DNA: TGTGCCAGCAGCCCAGGACAGGGGAAATATGGCTACACCTTC.

In DNA, the CDR3 is TGTGCCAGCAGCTTCTCTTGGTCCTACAATGAGCAGTTCTTC. It is translated as CASSFSWSYNEQFF. This chain uses TRBV11-3 with TRBJ2-1, with D uncertain. Germline CDR1 is SGHNT and CDR2 is YENEEA. The CDR3 is 14 amino acids. Trimming left V 3 bases short and J 1 base short, with 7 bases between.

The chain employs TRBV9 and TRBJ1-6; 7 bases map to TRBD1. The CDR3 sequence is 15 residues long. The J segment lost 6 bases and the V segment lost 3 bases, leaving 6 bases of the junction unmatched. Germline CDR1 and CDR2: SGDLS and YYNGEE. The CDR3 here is CASSAGQTFNSPLHF. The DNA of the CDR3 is TGTGCCAGCAGCGCGGGACAGACCTTTAATTCACCCCTCCACTTT. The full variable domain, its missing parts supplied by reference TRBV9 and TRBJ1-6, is DSGVTQTPKHLITATGQRVTLRCSPRSGDLSVYWYQQSLDQGLQFLIQYYNGEERAKGNILERFSAQQFPDLHSELNLSSLELGDSALYFCASSAGQTFNSPLHFGNGTRLTVT.

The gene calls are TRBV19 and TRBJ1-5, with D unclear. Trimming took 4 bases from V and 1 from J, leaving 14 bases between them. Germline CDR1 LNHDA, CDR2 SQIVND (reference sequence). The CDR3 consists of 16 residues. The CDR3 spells CASSTEAVWSNQPQHF. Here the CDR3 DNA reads TGTGCCAGTAGTACAGAGGCAGTGTGGAGCAATCAGCCCCAGCATTTT.

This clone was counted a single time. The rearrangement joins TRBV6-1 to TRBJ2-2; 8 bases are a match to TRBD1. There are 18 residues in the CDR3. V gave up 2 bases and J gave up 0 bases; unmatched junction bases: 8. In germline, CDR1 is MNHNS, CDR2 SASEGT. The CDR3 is CASSEYGQGPANTGELFF. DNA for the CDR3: TGTGCCAGCAGTGAATATGGACAGGGCCCCGCGAACACCGGGGAGCTGTTTTTT.

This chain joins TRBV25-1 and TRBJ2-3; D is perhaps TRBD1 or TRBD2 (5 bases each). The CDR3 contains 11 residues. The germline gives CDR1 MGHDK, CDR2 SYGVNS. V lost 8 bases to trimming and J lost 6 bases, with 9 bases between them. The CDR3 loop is CASEGTDTQYF. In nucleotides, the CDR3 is TGTGCCAGCGAGGGGACCGATACGCAGTATTTT.

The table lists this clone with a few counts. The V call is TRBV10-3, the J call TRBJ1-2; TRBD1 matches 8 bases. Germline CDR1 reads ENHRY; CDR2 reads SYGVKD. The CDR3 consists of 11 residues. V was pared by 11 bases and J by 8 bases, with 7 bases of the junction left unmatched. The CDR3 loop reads CAAQGAAGYTF. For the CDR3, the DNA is TGTGCCGCTCAGGGGGCTGCCGGCTACACCTTC.

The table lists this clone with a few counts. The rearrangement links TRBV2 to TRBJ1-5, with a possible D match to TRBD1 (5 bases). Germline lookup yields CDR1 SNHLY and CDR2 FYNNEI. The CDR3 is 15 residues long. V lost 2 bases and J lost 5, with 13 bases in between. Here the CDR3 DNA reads TGTGCCAGCAGTGAAATAGGGGTCCCATATCAGCCCCAGCATTTT. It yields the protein CASSEIGVPYQPQHF.

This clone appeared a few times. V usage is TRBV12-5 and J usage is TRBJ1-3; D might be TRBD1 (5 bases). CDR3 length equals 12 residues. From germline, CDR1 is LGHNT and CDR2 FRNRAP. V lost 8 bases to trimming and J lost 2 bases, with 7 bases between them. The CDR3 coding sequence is TGTGCTAGTCGGGGGACTGGAAACACCATATATTTT. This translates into CASRGTGNTIYF. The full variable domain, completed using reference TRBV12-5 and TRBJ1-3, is DARVTQTPRHKVTEMGQEVTMRCQPILGHNTVFWYRQTMMQGLELLAYFRNRAPLDDSGMPKDRFSAEMPDATLATLKIQPSEPRDSAVYFCASRGTGNTIYFGEGSWLTVV.

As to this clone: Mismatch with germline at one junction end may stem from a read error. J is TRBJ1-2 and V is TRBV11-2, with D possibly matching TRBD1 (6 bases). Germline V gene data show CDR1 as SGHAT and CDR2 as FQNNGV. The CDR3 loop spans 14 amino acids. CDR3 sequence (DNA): TGTGCCAGCAGCCTAGAGGGGGTCCTCTATGGCTACACCTTC. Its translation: CASSLEGVLYGYTF.

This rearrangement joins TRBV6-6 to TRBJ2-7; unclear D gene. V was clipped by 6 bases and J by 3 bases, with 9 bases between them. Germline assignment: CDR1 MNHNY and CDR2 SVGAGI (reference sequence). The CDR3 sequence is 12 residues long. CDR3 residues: CASRDRGYEQYF. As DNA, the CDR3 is TGTGCCAGCAGAGACCGCGGCTACGAGCAGTACTTC.

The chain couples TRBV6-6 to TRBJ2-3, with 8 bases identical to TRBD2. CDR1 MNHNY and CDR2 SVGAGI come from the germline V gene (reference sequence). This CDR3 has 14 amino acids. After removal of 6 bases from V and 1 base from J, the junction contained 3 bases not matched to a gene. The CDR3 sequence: CASSRSGGTDTQYF. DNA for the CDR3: TGTGCCAGCAGCCGTAGCGGGGGCACAGATACGCAGTATTTT.

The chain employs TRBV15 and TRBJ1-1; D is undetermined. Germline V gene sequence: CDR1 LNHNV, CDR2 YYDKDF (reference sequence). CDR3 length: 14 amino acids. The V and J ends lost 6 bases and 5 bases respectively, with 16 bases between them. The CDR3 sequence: CATSKPDPGTEAFF. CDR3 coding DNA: TGTGCCACCAGTAAGCCTGACCCGGGGACTGAAGCTTTCTTT.

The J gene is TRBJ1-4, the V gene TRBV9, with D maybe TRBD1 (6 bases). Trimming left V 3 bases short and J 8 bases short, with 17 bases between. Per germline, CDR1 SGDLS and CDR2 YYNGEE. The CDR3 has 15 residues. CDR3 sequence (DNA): TGTGCCAGCAGCGAAAATCAGGACAGTCGAGAAAAACTGTTTTTT. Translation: CASSENQDSREKLFF. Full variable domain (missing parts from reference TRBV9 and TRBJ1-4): DSGVTQTPKHLITATGQRVTLRCSPRSGDLSVYWYQQSLDQGLQFLIQYYNGEERAKGNILERFSAQQFPDLHSELNLSSLELGDSALYFCASSENQDSREKLFFGSGTQLSVL.

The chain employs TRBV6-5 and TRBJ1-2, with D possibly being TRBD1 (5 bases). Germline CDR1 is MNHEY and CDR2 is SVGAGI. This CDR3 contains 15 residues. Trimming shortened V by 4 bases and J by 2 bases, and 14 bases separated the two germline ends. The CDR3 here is CASSSATGRNYGYTF. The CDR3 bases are TGTGCCAGCAGTTCCGCTACAGGCCGAAACTATGGCTACACCTTC.

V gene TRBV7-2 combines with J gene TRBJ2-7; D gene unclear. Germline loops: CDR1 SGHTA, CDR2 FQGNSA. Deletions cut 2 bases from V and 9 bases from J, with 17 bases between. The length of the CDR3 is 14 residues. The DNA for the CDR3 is TGTGCCAGCAGCTTACCCCCGGCCAGGACGGTGCAGTACTTC. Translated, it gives CASSLPPARTVQYF.